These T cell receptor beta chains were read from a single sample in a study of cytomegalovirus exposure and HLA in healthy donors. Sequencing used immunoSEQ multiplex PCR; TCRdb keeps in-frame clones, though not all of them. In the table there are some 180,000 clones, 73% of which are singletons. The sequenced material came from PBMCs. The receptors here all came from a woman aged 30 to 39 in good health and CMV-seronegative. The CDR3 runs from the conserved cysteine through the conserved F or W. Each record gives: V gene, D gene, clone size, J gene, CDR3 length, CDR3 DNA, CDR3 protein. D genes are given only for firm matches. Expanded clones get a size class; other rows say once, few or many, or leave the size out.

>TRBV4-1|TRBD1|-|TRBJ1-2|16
TGCGCCAGCAGCCAAATAAGGGACAGGGGGCCCTATGGCTACACCTTC
CASSQIRDRGPYGYTF
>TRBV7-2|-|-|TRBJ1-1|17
TGTGCCAGCAGCTTAGTAAGCTACTCCCCCGGAGGCACTGAAGCTTTCTTT
CASSLVSYSPGGTEAFF
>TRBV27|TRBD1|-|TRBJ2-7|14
TGTGCCAGCGGCTCTAACAGGGGGACTTACGAGCAGCACTTC
CASGSNRGTYEQHF
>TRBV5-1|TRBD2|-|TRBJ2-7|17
TGCGCCAGCAGCTTGGGGGCTGGACTAGCGGATACCTACGAGCAGTACTTC
CASSLGAGLADTYEQYF
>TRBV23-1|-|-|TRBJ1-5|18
TGCGCCAGCAGTCAATCATCTCGGAGGGTTCGGGGCAATCAGCCCCAGCATTTT
CASSQSSRRVRGNQPQHF
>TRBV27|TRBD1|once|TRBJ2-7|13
TGTGCCAGCAGTGGGACAGGGTTCGACGAGCAGTACTTC
CASSGTGFDEQYF
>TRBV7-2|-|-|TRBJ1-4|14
TGTGCCAGCAGCCTTCCGGGGGGCCAGGAAAAACTGTTTTTT
CASSLPGGQEKLFF
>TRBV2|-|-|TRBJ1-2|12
TGTGCCAGCCTGCAGGGGAACTATGGCTACACCTTC
CASLQGNYGYTF
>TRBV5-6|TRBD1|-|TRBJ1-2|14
TGTGCCAGCAGCACCACAGGGGAAACCTATGGCTACACCTTC
CASSTTGETYGYTF
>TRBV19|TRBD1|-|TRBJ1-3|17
TGTGCCAGTAGTTTCTACGGACAGGGGCGCTCTGGAAACACCATATATTTT
CASSFYGQGRSGNTIYF
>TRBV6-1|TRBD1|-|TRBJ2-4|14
TGTGCCAGCAGGGCGGGACAGGGCCCAAACATTCAGTACTTC
CASRAGQGPNIQYF
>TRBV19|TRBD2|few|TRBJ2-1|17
TGTGCCAGTGCAAACGGGGTAGCGGGGGGGATCAACAATGAGCAGTTCTTC
CASANGVAGGINNEQFF
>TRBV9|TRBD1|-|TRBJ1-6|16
TGTGCCAGCAGCTCTACAGGGGATCCGTCTGGTTCACCCCTCCACTTT
CASSSTGDPSGSPLHF
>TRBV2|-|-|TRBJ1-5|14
TGTGCCAGCAGTGACCAGTATAGCAATCAGCCCCAGCATTTT
CASSDQYSNQPQHF
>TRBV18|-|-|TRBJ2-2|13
TGTGCCAGCTCTCCGAGTTCCGCAGGGGAGCTGTTTTTT
CASSPSSAGELFF
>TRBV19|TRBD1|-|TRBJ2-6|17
TGTGCCAGTAGCCTGGGACAGCGACGCTCTGGGGCCAACGTCCTGACTTTC
CASSLGQRRSGANVLTF
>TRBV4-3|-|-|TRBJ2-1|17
TGCGCCAGCAGCCAAGACATGGCTAGCACCGCCTACAATGAGCAGTTCTTC
CASSQDMASTAYNEQFF
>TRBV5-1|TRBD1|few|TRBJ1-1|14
TGCGCCAGCATCCGGGACAGTACCAACACTGAAGCTTTCTTT
CASIRDSTNTEAFF
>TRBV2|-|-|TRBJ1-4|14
TGTGCCAGCACTTTGAGTGTCCCGCGCGAAAAACTGTTTTTT
CASTLSVPREKLFF
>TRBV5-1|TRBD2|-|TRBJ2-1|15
TGCGCCAGCAGCTTCCTAGCGGGAGTTTACAATGAGCAGTTCTTC
CASSFLAGVYNEQFF
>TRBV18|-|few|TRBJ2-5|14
TGTGCCAGCTCACCGCGGAGCCGGATGGAGACCCAGTACTTC
CASSPRSRMETQYF
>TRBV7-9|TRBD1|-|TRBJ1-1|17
TGTGCCAGCAGCGACCCCCTGACAGGGGGAGGGAACACTGAAGCTTTCTTT
CASSDPLTGGGNTEAFF
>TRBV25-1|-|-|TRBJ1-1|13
TGTGCCAGCAGTGATTACAGCCATACTGAAGCTTTCTTT
CASSDYSHTEAFF
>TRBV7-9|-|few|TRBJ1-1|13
TGTGCCAGCAGCCCCGGACTTACCACTGAAGCTTTCTTT
CASSPGLTTEAFF
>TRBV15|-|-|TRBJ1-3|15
TGTGCCACCAGCAGAGGGAGGAGCTCTGGAAACACCATATATTTT
CATSRGRSSGNTIYF
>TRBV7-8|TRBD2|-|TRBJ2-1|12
TGTGCCAGCAGCTTATCTAGCGGGGAGCAGTTCTTC
CASSLSSGEQFF
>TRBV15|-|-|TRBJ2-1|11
TGTGCCACCAGAGAGAGCTCTGAGCAGTTCTTC
CATRESSEQFF
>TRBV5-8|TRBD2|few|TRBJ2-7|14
TGTGCCAGCAGCTTCAGACTAGCGGTAAGCGAGCAGTACTTC
CASSFRLAVSEQYF
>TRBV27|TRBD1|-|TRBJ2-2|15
TGTGCCAGCAGTTTTACAGGGGTGAACACCGGGGAGCTGTTTTTT
CASSFTGVNTGELFF
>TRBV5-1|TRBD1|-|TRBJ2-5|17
TGCGCCAGCAGCTTGGATTACGGGACAGAGGTACAAGAGACCCAGTACTTC
CASSLDYGTEVQETQYF
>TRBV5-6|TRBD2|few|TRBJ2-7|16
TGTGCCAGCAGCTTGCAACCGCGGACTAGCGGAGGAGGGCAGTACTTC
CASSLQPRTSGGGQYF
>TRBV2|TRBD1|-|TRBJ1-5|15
TGTGCCAGCAGTGGGAGGACAGGGGGGGATCAGCCCCAGCATTTT
CASSGRTGGDQPQHF
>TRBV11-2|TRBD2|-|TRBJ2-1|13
TGTGCCAGCAGCCTCCCGCGGGGGGACCCGAGGTTCTTC
CASSLPRGDPRFF
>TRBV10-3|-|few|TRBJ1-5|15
TGTGCCAGTTCCGGGTCCCGGGAGGACAATCAGCCCCAGCATTTT
CASSGSREDNQPQHF
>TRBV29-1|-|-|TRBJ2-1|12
TGCAGCGTTATGGAACAGTACAATGAGCAGTTCTTC
CSVMEQYNEQFF
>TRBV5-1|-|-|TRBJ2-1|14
TGCGCCAGCAGCTTGGACCTACTAGCCAATGAGCAGTTCTTC
CASSLDLLANEQFF
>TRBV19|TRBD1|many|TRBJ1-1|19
TGTGCCAGTAGTAAGCAATGGGGACAGGGTTTTGCAGCGGACCCTGACGCTTTCTTT
CASSKQWGQGFAADPDAFF
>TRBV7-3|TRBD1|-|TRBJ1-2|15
TGTGCCAGCAGCCCCACCGGCTTGACAGGGAATGGCTACACCTTC
CASSPTGLTGNGYTF
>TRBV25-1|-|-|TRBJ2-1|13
TGTGCCAGCTGTGGGCAGGGATACAATGAGCAGTTCTTC
CASCGQGYNEQFF
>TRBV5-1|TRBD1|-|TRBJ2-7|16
TGCGCCAGCAGCTTGGCTCCGGGACAGGGGGCGTACGAGCAGTACTTC
CASSLAPGQGAYEQYF